Reported below is one T cell receptor (beta chain). In this sample, this clone turned up a few times. The antigen this receptor binds is unknown. No much larger clonotype is one base removed from it; base qualities were not supplied. This sample was included in a study of cytomegalovirus exposure and HLA in healthy donors (TCRdb year 2017). Regarding the research as a whole: According to an earlier analysis of 587 of the donors, some 180 million T cells yielded over 90 million unique TCR beta sequences and 276 Gb of sequence data. Because of strong linkage in the cohort, five DR-DQ haplotypes were treated as single units for association and clustering. An early release that covered fewer than 800 HLA-typed donors contained 300 to 350 gigabases of sequencing data and some 87 million unique TCR sequences. HLA typing covered class I and class II loci at four-digit resolution. The study aimed to test whether signatures of past pathogen exposure could be identified by cataloging public T cell receptors. An earlier analysis of several hundred of the donors used high-throughput TCR beta sequencing to judge whether each TCR beta V gene segment behaved as functional or pseudogenic. Along with the roughly 700-subject first cohort, a separate validation cohort of around 120 different subjects was used. Typing coverage varied by locus: roughly 620-640 donors for A, B, C, DRB1 and DQB1; approximately 500 for DQA1; more than 600 for DPA1; 450 to 480 for DPB1. All discovery cohort repertoires had been generated on a single sequencing platform. Alongside the repertoire data, information on donor age, sex, ethnicity and CMV serostatus was compiled. In the later analysis, no new phenotypic data were used to find candidate immune exposures; instead, reliance was placed on TCR beta sequences and their occurrence across donors. The genetic ancestry cluster associated with self-reported Caucasian donors included 70% to 85% of the roughly 400 genotyped donors. On average, 235,054 unique TCR beta nucleotide sequences were sequenced per donor among a few hundred genotyped donors of the cohort, with 15% to 20% of those sequences being non-productive. The study profiled the T cell repertoires of 500 to 800 subjects by immunosequencing and related them to cytomegalovirus serostatus. To study patterns of TCR occurrence, a later analysis re-analyzed previously published TCR beta repertoires from several hundred donors and added high-resolution HLA genotyping. In a later genetic analysis, genome-wide SNP genotypes for about three fifths of the roughly 670 donors were used, and that subset was treated as a discovery cohort. To predict cytomegalovirus infection status, the study combined high-throughput TCR immunosequencing, statistical association of individual TCRs with disease status, and machine learning.

In total, approximately 690 healthy bone marrow donors made up the cohort. Cohort members were all nominally healthy when sampled, although unrecorded immune exposures were likely present. The donor was CMV seronegative and belonged to the group of around 400 seronegative cohort members. A peripheral blood sample was provided by each donor, and peripheral blood mononuclear cells were used for TCR beta sequencing. Genomic DNA was extracted from the blood cell samples with the Qiagen DNeasy Blood Extraction Kit. Beyond this particular receptor, the publication reports: In this cohort, only TCR beta chains were sequenced, and detectable features were limited by the absence of alpha or paired-chain data. In a later analysis, HLA-associated TCR beta chains were found to be more clonally expanded and to have lower generation probabilities than equally common non-associated chains. Immune exposure information for the cohort was limited to CMV serostatus. V-gene and J-gene trimming of TCR beta chains was associated with a missense DCLRE1C variant in a later genetic analysis, and the association was replicated in an independent cohort. In vitro tests confirmed that a few of the cytomegalovirus-associated TCR beta chains recognize cytomegalovirus antigens. When HLA alleles, especially DR and DQ, strongly co-occurred, attributing TCR associations to individual alleles was difficult. Linkage disequilibrium might explain the correlated functional status among segregating V segments, but an unknown experimental factor could not be excluded. A further reported finding was that TCR beta sequences accurately predicted the HLA-A and HLA-B alleles for most subjects in the first cohort. It was suggested by the authors that the approach could potentially be generalized to other disease states and immunological phenotypes. Sequencing depth was assumed to be roughly uniform across donors in the presence/absence analyses, though that assumption may not hold. Several of the top co-occurrence clusters appeared to be linked to parvovirus B19, influenza, CMV and Epstein-Barr virus, according to a later analysis. In a later analysis, the rate of TCR association differed among HLA loci, with DRB1 alleles having the most associated TCRs and HLA-C alleles having the fewest. The classifier was reported to diagnose cytomegalovirus status with high specificity and sensitivity in both the original cohort and the validation cohort. Because HLA typing was unavailable for some donors at each locus, only the typed subset was used in association tests. Specific HLA alleles were associated with about 17,000 TCR beta sequences at a false discovery rate of 0.05 in a later analysis. According to a later genetic analysis, donors in an Asian-associated ancestry cluster had fewer N-insertions in productive TCRs than the approximately 650-donor mean. A cluster of highly shared sequence variants was judged likely to be a technical artifact of the sequencing pipeline. Most CMV-associated TCR beta chains appeared to be HLA-restricted in a later analysis, and the HLA associations seemed to be driven largely by CMV exposure. In an earlier analysis of 450 to 750 of the donors, most TCR beta V segments appeared in productive rearrangements about 87% or about 30% of the time, broadly matching IMGT annotations. The earlier analysis of 450 to 700 of the donors excluded roughly 17 rarely observed V segments, including chromosome 9 orphons, because counts were too low. The 87-base-pair reads could not distinguish some IMGT-functional V segments, including TRBV6-2 and TRBV6-3, so those segments were excluded. The study gave a list of over 150 TCR beta chains associated with cytomegalovirus. While some public TCRs were present in many individuals, most TCR sequences turned up only very rarely across donors.

Receptor libraries were prepared by the immunoSEQ multiplex PCR assay. A mixture of 60 forward primers for TCR Vbeta segments and 13 reverse primers for TCR Jbeta segments was used in the multiplex PCR. Amplification of the CDR3 region of rearranged TCR beta genes was performed with a multiplex PCR assay on genomic DNA. Amplified TCR beta libraries were sequenced as 87-base-pair reads on the Illumina HiSeq System. In the source study's methods: A later analysis counted some 74 million unique TCR beta chains across the 550 to 800 repertoires, and some 12 million of these chains were shared by at least two donors. Raw reads were error-corrected and collapsed into unique sequences with a nearest-neighbor algorithm that merged closely related sequences to remove PCR and sequencing errors. To assign V, D and J gene segments, CDR3 sequences were aligned to IMGT reference sequences. For a sequence to be retained, at least a six-nucleotide match to both a V gene segment and a J gene segment was required. A rearrangement was called productive if the CDR3 had no stop codons and remained in frame with V and J, and every other rearrangement was called non-productive. Following IMGT convention, CDR3 was defined as the stretch from the second conserved V-encoded cysteine up to the conserved J-encoded phenylalanine. The earlier analysis of 500 to 600 of the donors excluded sequences that lacked an unambiguous match to a single V gene segment. An earlier analysis of some 610 of the donors called V segments functional above 56.7% productive rearrangements and segregating when the between-donor standard deviation exceeded 5%. A statistical classification framework was built for diagnosing cytomegalovirus status from the catalog of TCR beta chain sequences. V and J gene assignment, in a later analysis, came from comparing TCR nucleotide sequences with IMGT/GENE-DB human TR gene sequences. In a later analysis, CDR3 sequences and most-parsimonious VDJ recombination scenarios were assigned using the TCRdist pipeline. A later analysis defined each TCR beta chain by its CDR3 amino acid sequence plus V-gene family, and excluded reads lacking a unique V-gene family. A later analysis removed roughly 590 highly shared, low-generation-probability nucleotide sequences to deal with suspected cross-contamination and a sequencing artifact. For each public chain, a later analysis derived a clonal expansion index from normalized ranks of inferred template counts within each repertoire. In a later analysis, generation probabilities were computed using a VDJ recombination model fitted to out-of-frame rearrangements, and the results were checked against IGoR. Hypergeometric tests were used in a later analysis to score TCR-TCR, TCR-HLA and TCR-CMV co-occurrence, with a repertoire-size bias correction applied to the TCR pairs. In a later analysis, false discovery rates were estimated by permuting HLA or CMV assignments 20 times. In a later analysis, co-occurring TCRs were grouped with DBSCAN, and TCRdist sequence similarity was added when clustering was performed within HLA-allele-positive subsets. Co-occurrence clustering excluded repertoires with fewer than 30,000 or more than 120,000 public chains, plus five with anomalous nucleotide sharing. Held by TCRdb, this immuneACCESS table contains in-frame sequences only and omits some clones. Under half of the omission traces to an unresolved V gene where checked; the cause of the rest is unknown. From that table come the V and J calls and clone size; the DNA was used to work out D and trimming. The sample table shows about 160,000 clones, and 60% to 80% are seen once. The ten top clones hold approximately 1.5% of the sample.

Per the germline V gene, SGHVS is the CDR1 and FQNEAQ is the CDR2. Trimming removed 3 bases from V and 6 bases from J; the gene matches leave 12 bases unexplained. From its cysteine to its phenylalanine, the CDR3 spans 18 amino acids. Only CDR3 DNA remains: 54 bases, in frame from the first base. The receptor was isolated from a male donor in good health and CMV-seronegative. Sequencing was performed on PBMCs. The sequence joins TRBV7-8 to TRBJ2-2, with 11 bases in between that match TRBD1. DNA sequence: TGTGCCAGCAGCTTTCCGGGACAGGGGGGATCGGGGGCCGGGGAGCTGTTTTTT. Translated, this gives CASSFPGQGGSGAGELFF.